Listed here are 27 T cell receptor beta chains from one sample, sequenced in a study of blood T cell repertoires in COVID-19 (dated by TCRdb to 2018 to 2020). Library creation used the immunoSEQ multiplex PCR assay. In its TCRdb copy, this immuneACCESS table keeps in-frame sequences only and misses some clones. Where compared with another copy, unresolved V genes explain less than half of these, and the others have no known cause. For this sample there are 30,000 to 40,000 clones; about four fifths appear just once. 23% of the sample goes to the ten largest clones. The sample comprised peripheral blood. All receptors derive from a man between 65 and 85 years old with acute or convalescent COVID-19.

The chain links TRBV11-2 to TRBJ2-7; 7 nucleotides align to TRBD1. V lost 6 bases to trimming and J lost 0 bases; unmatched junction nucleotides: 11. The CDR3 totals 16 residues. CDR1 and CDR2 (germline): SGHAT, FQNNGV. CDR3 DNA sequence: TGTGCCAGCAGTTTTTTGGGACAGCTTTCCTCCTACGAGCAGTACTTC. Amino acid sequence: CASSFLGQLSSYEQYF.

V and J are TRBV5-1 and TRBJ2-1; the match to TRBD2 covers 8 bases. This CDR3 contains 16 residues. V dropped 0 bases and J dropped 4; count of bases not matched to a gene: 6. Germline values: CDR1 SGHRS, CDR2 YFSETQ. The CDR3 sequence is CASSLAPSGSYNEQFF. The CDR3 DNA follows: TGCGCCAGCAGCTTGGCTCCTAGCGGGTCTTACAATGAGCAGTTCTTC.

This chain's CDR3 is CASSLGVRAKQETQYF. Written as DNA, the CDR3 is TGTGCCAGCAGCTTGGGGGTCAGGGCCAAACAAGAGACCCAGTACTTC. The genes are TRBV5-6 and TRBJ2-5, with a tentative D call TRBD1 (5 bases). Germline values: CDR1 SGHDT, CDR2 YYEEEE. The V end lost 0 bases, the J end lost 2 bases, and 14 bases lay between the germline ends. This CDR3 spans 16 amino acids.

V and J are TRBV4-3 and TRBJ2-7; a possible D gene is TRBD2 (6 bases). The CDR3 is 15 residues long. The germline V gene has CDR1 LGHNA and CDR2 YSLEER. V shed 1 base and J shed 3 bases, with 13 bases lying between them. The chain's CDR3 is CASSQGPSEVYEQYF. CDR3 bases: TGCGCCAGCAGCCAAGGCCCTAGCGAGGTCTACGAGCAGTACTTC.

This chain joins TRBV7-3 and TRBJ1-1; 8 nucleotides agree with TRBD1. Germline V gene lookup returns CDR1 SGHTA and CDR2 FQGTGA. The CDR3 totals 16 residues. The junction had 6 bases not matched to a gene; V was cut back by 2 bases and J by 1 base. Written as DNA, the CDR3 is TGTGCCAGCAGCTTATTCCCGACAGGGGAGAACACTGAAGCTTTCTTT. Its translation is CASSLFPTGENTEAFF. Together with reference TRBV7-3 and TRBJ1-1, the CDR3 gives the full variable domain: GAGVSQTPSNKVTEKGKYVELRCDPISGHTALYWYRQSLGQGPEFLIYFQGTGAADDSGLPNDRFFAVRPEGSVSTLKIQRTERGDSAVYLCASSLFPTGENTEAFFGQGTRLTVV.

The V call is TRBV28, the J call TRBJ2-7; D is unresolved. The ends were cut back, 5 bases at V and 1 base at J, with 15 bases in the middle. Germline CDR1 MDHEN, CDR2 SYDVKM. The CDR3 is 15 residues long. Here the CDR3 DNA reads TGTGCCAGCAGTGAGGATGGCGTCGGGTCCTACGAGCAGTACTTC. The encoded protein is CASSEDGVGSYEQYF.

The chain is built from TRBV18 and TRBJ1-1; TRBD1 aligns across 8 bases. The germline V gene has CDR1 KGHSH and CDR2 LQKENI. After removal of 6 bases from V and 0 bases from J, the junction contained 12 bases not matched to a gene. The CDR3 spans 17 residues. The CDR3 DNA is TGTGCCAGCTCCCGGGTTTTACAGGGGGGATTGAACACTGAAGCTTTCTTT. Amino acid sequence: CASSRVLQGGLNTEAFF.

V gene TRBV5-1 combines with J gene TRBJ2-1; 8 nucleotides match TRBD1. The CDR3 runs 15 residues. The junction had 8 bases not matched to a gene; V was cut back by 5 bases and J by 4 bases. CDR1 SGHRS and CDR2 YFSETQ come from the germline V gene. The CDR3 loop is CASSLNTGGYNEQFF. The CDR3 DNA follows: TGCGCCAGCAGTCTTAATACAGGGGGTTACAATGAGCAGTTCTTC.

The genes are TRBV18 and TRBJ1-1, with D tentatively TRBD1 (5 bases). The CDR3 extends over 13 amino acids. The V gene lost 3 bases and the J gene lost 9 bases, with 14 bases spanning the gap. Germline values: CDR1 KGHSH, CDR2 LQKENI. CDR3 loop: CASSPTGGTQAFF. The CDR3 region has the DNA TGTGCCAGCTCACCGACCGGCGGGACTCAAGCTTTCTTT.

The CDR3 coding sequence is TGTGCCAGCAGTTTCCGTGGACAGGACTATGGCTACACCTTC. Its translation: CASSFRGQDYGYTF. The genes are TRBV27 and TRBJ1-2; 7 bases agree with TRBD1. The junction had 4 bases not matched to a gene; V was cut back by 3 bases and J by 3 bases. In germline, CDR1 is MNHEY, CDR2 SMNVEV (reference sequence). The CDR3 consists of 14 residues.

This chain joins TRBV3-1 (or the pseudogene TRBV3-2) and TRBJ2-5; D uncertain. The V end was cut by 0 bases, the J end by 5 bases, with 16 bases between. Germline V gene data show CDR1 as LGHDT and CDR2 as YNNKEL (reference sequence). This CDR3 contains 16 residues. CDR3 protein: CASSQDTLTRRETQYF. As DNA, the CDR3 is TGTGCCAGCAGCCAAGATACCCTAACTCGGCGGGAGACCCAGTACTTC.

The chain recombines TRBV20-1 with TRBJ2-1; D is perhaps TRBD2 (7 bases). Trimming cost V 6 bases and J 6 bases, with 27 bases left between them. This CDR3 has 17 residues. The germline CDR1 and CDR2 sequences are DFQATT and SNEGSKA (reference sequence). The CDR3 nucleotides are TGCAGTGCCAGTGAGGGGGGGTACGGCGGCCGTCGCAATGAGCAGTTCTTC. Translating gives CSASEGGYGGRRNEQFF.

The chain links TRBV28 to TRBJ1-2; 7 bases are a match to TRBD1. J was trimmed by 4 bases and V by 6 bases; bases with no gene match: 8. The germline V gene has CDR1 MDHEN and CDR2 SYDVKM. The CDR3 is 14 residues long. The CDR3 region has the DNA TGTGCCAGCAGGTCCGGACAGGCAACCTATGGCTACACCTTC. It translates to CASRSGQATYGYTF.

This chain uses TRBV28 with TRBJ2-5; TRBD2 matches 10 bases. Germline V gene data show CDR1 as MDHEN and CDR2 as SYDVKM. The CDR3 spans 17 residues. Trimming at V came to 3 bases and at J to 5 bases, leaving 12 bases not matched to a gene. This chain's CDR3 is CASSFTSGTVEWETQYF. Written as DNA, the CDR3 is TGTGCCAGCAGTTTCACTAGCGGGACTGTAGAGTGGGAGACCCAGTACTTC.

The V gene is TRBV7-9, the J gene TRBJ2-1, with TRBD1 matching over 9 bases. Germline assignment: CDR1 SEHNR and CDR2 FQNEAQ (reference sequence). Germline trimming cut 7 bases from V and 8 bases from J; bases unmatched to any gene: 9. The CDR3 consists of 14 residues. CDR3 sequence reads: CASTLEDRGDEQFF. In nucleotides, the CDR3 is TGTGCCAGCACCCTCGAGGACAGGGGTGATGAGCAGTTCTTC. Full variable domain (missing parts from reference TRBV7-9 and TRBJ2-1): DTGVSQNPRHKITKRGQNVTFRCDPISEHNRLYWYRQTLGQGPEFLTYFQNEAQLEKSRLLSDRFSAERPKGSFSTLEIQRTEQGDSAMYLCASTLEDRGDEQFFGPGTRLTVL.

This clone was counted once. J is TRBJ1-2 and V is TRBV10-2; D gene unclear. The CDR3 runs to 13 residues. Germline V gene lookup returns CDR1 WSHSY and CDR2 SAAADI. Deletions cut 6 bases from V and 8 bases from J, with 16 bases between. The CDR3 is CASSPDKDGGYTF. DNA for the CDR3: TGCGCCAGCAGCCCCGACAAGGATGGCGGCTACACCTTC.

In DNA, the CDR3 is TGTGCCAGCAGCGCACAGGGAGCTCTAGGCACTGAAGCTTTCTTT. Protein sequence: CASSAQGALGTEAFF. The rearrangement joins TRBV14 to TRBJ1-1; maybe TRBD1 (6 bases). The CDR3 consists of 15 residues. Per germline, CDR1 SGHDN and CDR2 FVKESK. Trimming took 5 bases from V and 4 from J, leaving 17 bases between them.

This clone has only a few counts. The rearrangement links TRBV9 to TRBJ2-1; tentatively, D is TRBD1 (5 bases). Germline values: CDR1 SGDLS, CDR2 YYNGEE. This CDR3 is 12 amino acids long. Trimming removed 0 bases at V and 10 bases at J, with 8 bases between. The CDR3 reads CASSVVGAEQFF. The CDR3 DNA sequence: TGTGCCAGCAGCGTAGTAGGGGCCGAGCAGTTCTTC.

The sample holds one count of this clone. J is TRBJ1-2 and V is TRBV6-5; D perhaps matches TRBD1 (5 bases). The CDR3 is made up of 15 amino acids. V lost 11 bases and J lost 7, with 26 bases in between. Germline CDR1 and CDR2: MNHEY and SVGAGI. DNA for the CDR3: TGTGCCGTCGGGGAGGGGATCCCCCCTTATGGTGGCTACACCTTC. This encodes CAVGEGIPPYGGYTF.

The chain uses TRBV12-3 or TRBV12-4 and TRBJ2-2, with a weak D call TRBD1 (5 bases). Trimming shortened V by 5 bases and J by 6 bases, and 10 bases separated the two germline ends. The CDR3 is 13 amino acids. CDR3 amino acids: CASSPREAGELFF. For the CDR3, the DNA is TGTGCCAGCAGTCCCAGGGAAGCCGGGGAGCTGTTTTTT.

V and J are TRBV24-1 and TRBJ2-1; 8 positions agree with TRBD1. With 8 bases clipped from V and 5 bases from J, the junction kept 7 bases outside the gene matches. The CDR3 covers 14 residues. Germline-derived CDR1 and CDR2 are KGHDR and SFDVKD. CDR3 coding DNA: TGTGCCACCACGGGGACAGGCGGGGACAATGAGCAGTTCTTC. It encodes CATTGTGGDNEQFF.

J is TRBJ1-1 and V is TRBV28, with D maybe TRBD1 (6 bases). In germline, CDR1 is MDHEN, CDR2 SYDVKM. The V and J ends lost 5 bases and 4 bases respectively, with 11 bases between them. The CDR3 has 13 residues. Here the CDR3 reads CASSRGGGTEAFF. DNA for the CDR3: TGTGCCAGCAGTAGGGGGGGCGGCACTGAAGCTTTCTTT.

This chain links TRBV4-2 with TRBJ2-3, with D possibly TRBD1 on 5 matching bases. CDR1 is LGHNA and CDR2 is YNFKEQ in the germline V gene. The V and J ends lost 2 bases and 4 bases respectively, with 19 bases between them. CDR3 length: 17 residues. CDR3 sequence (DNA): TGTGCCAGCAGCCAAAAGAAGGGGTTGGACGTCTCAGATACGCAGTATTTT. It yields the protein CASSQKKGLDVSDTQYF.

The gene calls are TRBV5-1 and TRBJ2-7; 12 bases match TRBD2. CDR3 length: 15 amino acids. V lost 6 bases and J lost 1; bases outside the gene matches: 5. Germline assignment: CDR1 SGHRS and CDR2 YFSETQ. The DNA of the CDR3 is TGCGCCAGCATCACTAGCGGGAGGTTATCCTACGAGCAGTACTTC. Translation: CASITSGRLSYEQYF.

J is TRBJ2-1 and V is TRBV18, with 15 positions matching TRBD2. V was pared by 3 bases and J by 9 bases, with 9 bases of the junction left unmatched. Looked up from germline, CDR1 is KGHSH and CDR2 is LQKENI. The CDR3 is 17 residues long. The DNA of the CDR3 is TGTGCCAGCTCACCTGGGACTAGCGGGAGGCGTGTAGGTGAGCAGTTCTTC. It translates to CASSPGTSGRRVGEQFF.

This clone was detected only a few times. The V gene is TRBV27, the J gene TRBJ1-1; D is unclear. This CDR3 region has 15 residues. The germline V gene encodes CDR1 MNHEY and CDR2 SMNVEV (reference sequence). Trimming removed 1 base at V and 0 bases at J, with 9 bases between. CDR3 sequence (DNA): TGTGCCAGCAGTTTATTTTCCACAGTGAACACTGAAGCTTTCTTT. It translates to CASSLFSTVNTEAFF.

The CDR3 DNA follows: TGTGCCAGTAGTGGGACAGCCCCGGGCGAGCAGTACTTC. Its protein is CASSGTAPGEQYF. This sequence joins TRBV19 and TRBJ2-7; 7 bases agree with TRBD1. The CDR3 is 13 residues long. Per the germline V gene, CDR1 is LNHDA and CDR2 is SQIVND (reference sequence). J lost 6 bases, V lost 5 bases, and 7 bases had no gene match.